Below, 9 T cell receptor beta chains from the same sample are listed, as sequenced in a study of T cell repertoires in cytomegalovirus infection. These receptors' antigens are unknown. TCRdb re-derived calls from the reads in MiXCR, one entry per CDR3 protein. This table holds approximately 310,000 distinct CDR3 sequences, about 25% found once. Sample: cultured PBMCs, taken from culture after CMV antigen stimulation. These receptors came from a human donor in good health (CMV status not recorded). Some clones in this sample may be carry-over from other donors' samples.

The chain uses TRBV19 and TRBJ2-1, with TRBD2 matching 9 bases. V lost 5 bases to trimming and J lost 3 bases; unmatched junction nucleotides: 8. Germline CDR1 and CDR2: LNHDA and SQIVND (reference sequence). The CDR3 totals 16 residues. CDR3 protein: CASSLTTSGNYNEQFF. CDR3 in DNA: TGTGCCAGTAGTCTGACGACTAGCGGTAACTACAATGAGCAGTTCTTC. The variable domain in full, with the rest retrieved from reference TRBV19 and TRBJ2-1, is DGGITQSPKYLFRKEGQNVTLSCEQNLNHDAMYWYRQDPGQGLRLIYYSQIVNDFQKGDIAEGYSVSREKKESFPLTVTSAQKNPTAFYLCASSLTTSGNYNEQFFGPGTRLTVL.

V gene TRBV11-2 combines with J gene TRBJ2-7, with D possibly being TRBD1 (6 bases). CDR1 is SGHAT, CDR2 FQNNGV, per germline. The CDR3 contains 17 residues. Between the trimmed V and J ends, which lost 5 bases and 4 bases, there was a span of 24 bases. The CDR3 DNA follows: TGTGCCAGCAGCCCGGGAAGGGGGACGGGGACGTCGTACGAGCAGTACGTC. Its protein product is CASSPGRGTGTSYEQYV.

This clonotype was observed many times. J is TRBJ2-5 and V is TRBV27; tentative D call: TRBD1 (5 bases). The germline V gene has CDR1 MNHEY and CDR2 SMNVEV (reference sequence). The CDR3 loop spans 12 amino acids. Trimming left V 6 bases short and J 2 bases short, with 7 bases between. The CDR3 coding sequence is TGTGCCAGCAGGGACATACAAGAGACCCAGTACTTC. Translating gives CASRDIQETQYF.

This chain connects TRBV6-6 to TRBJ2-1; D ambiguous. The CDR3 is 13 residues long. CDR1 and CDR2 (germline): MNHNY, SVGAGI (reference sequence). With 8 bases removed from V and 8 bases from J, the gap between germline ends came to 16 bases. The CDR3 bases are TGTGCCAGCGGTTGGGATGGAGTCGATGAGCAGTTCTTC. Protein: CASGWDGVDEQFF.

The chain carries TRBV5-4 and TRBJ1-2; no reliable D call. CDR3 size: 14 residues. Germline V CDR1 and CDR2: SGHNT, YYREEE (reference sequence). Trimming pared 4 bases from V and 5 bases from J, leaving 15 bases between. The CDR3 loop is CASSPDGNGYGYTF. In nucleotides, the CDR3 is TGTGCCAGCAGCCCCGACGGGAACGGGTATGGCTACACCTTC.

This clonotype turned up a few times. The rearrangement joins TRBV7-9 to TRBJ1-1; D remains unclear. The germline V and J ends were trimmed by 3 bases and 4 bases, with 9 bases remaining between them. CDR3 size: 13 residues. From germline, CDR1 is SEHNR and CDR2 FQNEAQ (reference sequence). CDR3 protein: CASSFSSSTEAFF. The CDR3, as DNA: TGTGCCAGCAGCTTTTCCTCAAGCACTGAAGCTTTCTTT.

The chain employs TRBV7-9 and TRBJ2-1, with TRBD2 matching 8 bases. Germline CDR1 SEHNR, CDR2 FQNEAQ (reference sequence). CDR3 length: 16 amino acids. The ends lost 6 bases at V and 4 bases at J; junction bases unmatched: 11. CDR3 region: CASSGRGRTLYNEQFF. The CDR3 nucleotides are TGTGCCAGCAGTGGGCGCGGGAGGACCTTATACAATGAGCAGTTCTTC.

This clonotype appeared once. This chain connects TRBV20-1 to TRBJ2-7, with D unresolved. This CDR3 contains 17 residues. Germline assignment: CDR1 DFQATT and CDR2 SNEGSKA (reference sequence). Trimming shortened V by 0 bases and J by 0 bases, and 18 bases separated the two germline ends. CDR3 bases: TGCAGTGCTAGAGATCGAGTGCCGAGACCGGGCTCCTACGAGCAGTACTTC. It is translated as CSARDRVPRPGSYEQYF.

The V and J genes are TRBV6-1 and TRBJ2-3; 8 bases map to TRBD1. Germline values: CDR1 MNHNS, CDR2 SASEGT. Germline trimming cut 4 bases from V and 1 base from J; bases unmatched to any gene: 1. The CDR3 is 14 amino acids. The CDR3 region is CASSAGQGTDTQYF. The CDR3 DNA sequence: TGTGCCAGCAGTGCGGGACAGGGCACAGATACGCAGTATTTT.